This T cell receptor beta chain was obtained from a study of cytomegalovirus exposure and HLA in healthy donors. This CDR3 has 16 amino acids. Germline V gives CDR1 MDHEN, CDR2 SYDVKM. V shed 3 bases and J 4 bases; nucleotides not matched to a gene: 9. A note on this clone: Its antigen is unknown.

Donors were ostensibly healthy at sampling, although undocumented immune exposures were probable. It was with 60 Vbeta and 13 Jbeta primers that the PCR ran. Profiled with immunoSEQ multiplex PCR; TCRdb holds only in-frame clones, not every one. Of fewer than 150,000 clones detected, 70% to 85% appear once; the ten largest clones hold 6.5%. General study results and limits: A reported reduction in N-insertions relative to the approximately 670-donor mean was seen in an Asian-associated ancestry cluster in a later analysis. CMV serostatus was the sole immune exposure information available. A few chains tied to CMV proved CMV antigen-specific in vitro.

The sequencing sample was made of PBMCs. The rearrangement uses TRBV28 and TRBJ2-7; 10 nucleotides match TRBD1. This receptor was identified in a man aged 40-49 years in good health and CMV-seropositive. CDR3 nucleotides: TGTGCCAGCAGTTTTTTTCGGGACAGGGGACGGTACGAGCAGTACTTC. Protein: CASSFFRDRGRYEQYF. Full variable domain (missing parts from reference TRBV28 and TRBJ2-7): DVKVTQSSRYLVKRTGEKVFLECVQDMDHENMFWYRQDPGLGLRLIYFSYDVKMKEKGDIPEGYSVSREKKERFSLILESASTNQTSMYLCASSFFRDRGRYEQYFGPGTRLTVT.